This record concerns one T cell receptor (beta chain) sequence. CDR1 is MNHNY, CDR2 SVGAGI, per germline (reference sequence). The CDR3 has 11 residues. With 3 bases removed from V and 6 bases from J, the gap between germline ends came to 6 bases. TCRdb itself ran the 5' RACE reads through MiXCR, one entry per CDR3 protein. The data hold about 62,000 distinct CDR3 sequences, with approximately 31% observed a single time. Sequenced sample: tumor-infiltrating naive CD4+ T cells sorted from the breast tumor. The sample's subset: naive CD4+ T cells, CD4+CD45RA+CD25-. This clonotype was sampled from a female donor with breast cancer. The chain employs TRBV6-6 and TRBJ2-7, with D unresolved. The DNA of the CDR3 is TGTGCCAGCAGTTATAGCCGCGAGCAGTACTTC. Translating it yields CASSYSREQYF.